This T cell receptor beta chain appears in the sequencing data of a study of breast tumors, draining lymph nodes, adjacent tissues. TCRdb re-analysed the multiplex PCR reads in MiXCR, keeping a single row per CDR3 protein. Counted here are around 300,000 distinct CDR3 sequences, 30% occurring once; the ten biggest clones make up roughly 1.1%. Axillary draining lymph nodes of breast cancer patients supplied the node samples. Per germline, CDR1 DFQATT and CDR2 SNEGSKA (reference sequence). The CDR3 sequence is 12 residues long. This clonotype came up a few times. Since a much larger clone is just one base distant, this may be a read error.

This clonotype originated in a female donor with breast cancer. Some clones in this sample may be carry-over from other donors' samples. Sample: axillary lymph node tissue. The V gene is TRBV20-1, the J gene TRBJ2-1, with D uncertain. The CDR3 nucleotides read TGCAGTGCTACCGATCGAGACAATGAGCCGTTCTTC. This codes for CSATDRDNEPFF.